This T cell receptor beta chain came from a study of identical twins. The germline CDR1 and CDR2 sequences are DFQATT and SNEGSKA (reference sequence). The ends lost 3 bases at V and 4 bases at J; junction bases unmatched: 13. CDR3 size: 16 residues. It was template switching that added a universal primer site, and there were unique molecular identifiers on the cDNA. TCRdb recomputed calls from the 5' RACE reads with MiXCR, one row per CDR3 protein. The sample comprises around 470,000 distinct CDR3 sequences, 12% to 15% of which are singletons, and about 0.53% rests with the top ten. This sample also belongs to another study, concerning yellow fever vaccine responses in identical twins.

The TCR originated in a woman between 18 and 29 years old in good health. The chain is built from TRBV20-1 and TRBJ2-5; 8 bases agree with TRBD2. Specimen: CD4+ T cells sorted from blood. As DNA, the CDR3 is TGCAGTGCTAGGGTCGAGAGTCGGGAGGGCCGAGAGACCCAGTACTTC. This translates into CSARVESREGRETQYF.